One and the same sample provided the 3 T cell receptor beta chains below, sequenced in a study of vaccination and CD4 T cells after COVID-19. The Oncomine TCR Beta short-read assay sequenced DNA from cultured CD4+ T cells. TCRdb ran MiXCR on the PCR reads and lists one entry per CDR3 protein. The sample gives 9,500 to 15,000 distinct CDR3 sequences, roughly 50% of which show up once; about 17% is in the top ten. For these TCRs, the target antigens are not known. The treatment denotes: 10-day PBMC culture with coronavirus spike peptide pools or control peptides (ViraFEST assay). The sample was cultured CD4+ T cells from blood, taken after SARS-CoV-2 vaccination. The receptor source for this set is a human donor with COVID-19.

The chain carries TRBV19 and TRBJ2-5; TRBD1 is a possible D gene (5 bases). Germline-derived CDR1 and CDR2 are LNHDA and SQIVND (reference sequence). The CDR3 extends over 15 amino acids. V lost 6 bases to trimming and J lost 2 bases, with 16 bases between them. This CDR3 is CASSPSRQPQETQYF. In nucleotides, the CDR3 is TGTGCCAGTAGCCCCTCCCGACAGCCACAAGAGACCCAGTACTTC.

This rearrangement joins TRBV11-2 to TRBJ1-2, with TRBD1 matching 7 bases. CDR1 is SGHAT and CDR2 is FQNNGV in the germline V gene. The CDR3 length is 13 residues. J lost 6 bases, V lost 5 bases, and 6 bases had no gene match. The CDR3 DNA follows: TGTGCCAGCAGCACAGACAGGGACCATGGCTACACCTTC. It translates to CASSTDRDHGYTF.

This chain joins TRBV28 and TRBJ2-7, with 7 bases identical to TRBD1. Germline CDR1 reads MDHEN; CDR2 reads SYDVKM. V dropped 6 bases and J dropped 3; count of bases not matched to a gene: 8. The length of the CDR3 is 14 residues. CDR3 sequence reads: CASRQGDPFYEQYF. The CDR3 DNA is TGTGCCAGCAGGCAGGGGGACCCATTCTACGAGCAGTACTTC. The full variable domain, rest sourced from reference TRBV28 and TRBJ2-7, is DVKVTQSSRYLVKRTGEKVFLECVQDMDHENMFWYRQDPGLGLRLIYFSYDVKMKEKGDIPEGYSVSREKKERFSLILESASTNQTSMYLCASRQGDPFYEQYFGPGTRLTVT.